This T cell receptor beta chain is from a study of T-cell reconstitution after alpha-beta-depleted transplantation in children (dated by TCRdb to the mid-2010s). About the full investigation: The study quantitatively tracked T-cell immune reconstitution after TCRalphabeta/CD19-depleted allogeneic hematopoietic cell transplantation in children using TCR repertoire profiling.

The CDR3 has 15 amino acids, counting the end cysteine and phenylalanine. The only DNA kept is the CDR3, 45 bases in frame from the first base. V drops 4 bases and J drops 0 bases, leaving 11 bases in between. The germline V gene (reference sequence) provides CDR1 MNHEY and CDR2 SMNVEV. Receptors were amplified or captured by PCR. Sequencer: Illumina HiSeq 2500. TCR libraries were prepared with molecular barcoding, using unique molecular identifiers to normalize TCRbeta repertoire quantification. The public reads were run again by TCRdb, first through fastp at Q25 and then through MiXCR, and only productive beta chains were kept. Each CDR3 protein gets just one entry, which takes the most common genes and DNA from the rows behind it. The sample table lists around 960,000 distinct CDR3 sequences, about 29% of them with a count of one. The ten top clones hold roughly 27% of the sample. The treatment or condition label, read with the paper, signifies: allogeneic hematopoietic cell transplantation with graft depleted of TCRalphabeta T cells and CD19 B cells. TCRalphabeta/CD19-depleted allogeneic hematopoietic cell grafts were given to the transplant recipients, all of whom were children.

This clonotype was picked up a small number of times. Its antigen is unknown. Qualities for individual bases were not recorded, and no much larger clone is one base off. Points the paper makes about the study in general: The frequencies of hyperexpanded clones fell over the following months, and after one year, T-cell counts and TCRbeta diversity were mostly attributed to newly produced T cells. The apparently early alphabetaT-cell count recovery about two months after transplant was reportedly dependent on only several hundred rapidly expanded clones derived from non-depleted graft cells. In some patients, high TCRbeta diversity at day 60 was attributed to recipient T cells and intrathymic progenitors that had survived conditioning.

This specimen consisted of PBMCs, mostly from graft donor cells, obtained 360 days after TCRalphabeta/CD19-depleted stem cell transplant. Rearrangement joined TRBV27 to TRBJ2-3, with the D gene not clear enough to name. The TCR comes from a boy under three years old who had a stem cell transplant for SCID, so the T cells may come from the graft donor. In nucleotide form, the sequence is TGTGCCAGCAGTTCCACGCCTCCTAGCACAGATACGCAGTATTTT. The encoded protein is CASSSTPPSTDTQYF.